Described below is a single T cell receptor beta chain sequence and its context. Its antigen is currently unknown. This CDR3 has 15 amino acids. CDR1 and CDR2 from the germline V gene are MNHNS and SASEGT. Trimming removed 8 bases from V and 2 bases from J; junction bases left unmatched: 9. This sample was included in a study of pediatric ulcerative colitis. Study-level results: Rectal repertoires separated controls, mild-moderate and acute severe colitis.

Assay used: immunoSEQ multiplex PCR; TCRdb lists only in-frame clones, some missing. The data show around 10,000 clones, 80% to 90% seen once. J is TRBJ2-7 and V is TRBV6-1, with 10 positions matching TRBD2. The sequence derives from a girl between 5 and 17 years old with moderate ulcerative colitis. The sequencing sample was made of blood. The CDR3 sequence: CASQDGLAGAYEQYF. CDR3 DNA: TGTGCCAGCCAAGACGGGCTAGCGGGAGCCTACGAGCAGTACTTC.